This T cell receptor beta chain was identified in a study of CD8 T cells in ankylosing spondylitis. This clonotype was counted ten times or more. What it recognizes is unknown. Whole-study results and caveats: Blood from ankylosing spondylitis patients appeared to carry a characteristic roughly eight-variant TCR beta motif. Some of these motif variants have turned up before, in reports on reactive arthritis synovial fluid and blood.

Germline V CDR1 and CDR2: DFQATT, SNEGSKA (reference sequence). The CDR3 length is 11 residues. J lost 4 bases, V lost 8 bases, and 4 bases had no gene match. TCRdb reprocessed the 5' RACE reads via MiXCR and lists one record per CDR3 protein. The repertoire holds about 250,000 distinct CDR3 sequences, 10% to 13% seen once, with 2% to 3% in the top ten. The chain employs TRBV20-1 and TRBJ1-2; 7 bases line up with TRBD1. This TCR derives from a male donor with ankylosing spondylitis or in good health (not recorded which). The sample was blood, either unsorted or a sorted T cell fraction (not recorded which). CDR3 amino acids: CSSGQTYGYTF. The CDR3 nucleotides read TGCAGTTCGGGACAGACCTATGGCTACACCTTC.